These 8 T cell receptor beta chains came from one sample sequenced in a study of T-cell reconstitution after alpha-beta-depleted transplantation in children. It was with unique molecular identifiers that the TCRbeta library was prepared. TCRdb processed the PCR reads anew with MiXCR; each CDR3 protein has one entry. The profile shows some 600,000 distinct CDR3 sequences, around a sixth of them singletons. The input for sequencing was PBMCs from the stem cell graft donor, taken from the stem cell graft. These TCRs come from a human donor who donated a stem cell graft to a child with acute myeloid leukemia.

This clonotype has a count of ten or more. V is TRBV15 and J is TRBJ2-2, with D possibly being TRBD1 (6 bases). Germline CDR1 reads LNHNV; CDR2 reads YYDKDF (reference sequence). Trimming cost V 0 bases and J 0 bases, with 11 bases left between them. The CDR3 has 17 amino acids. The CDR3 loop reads CATSRDRGHANTGELFF. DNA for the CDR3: TGTGCCACCAGCAGAGATCGGGGACACGCGAACACCGGGGAGCTGTTTTTT.

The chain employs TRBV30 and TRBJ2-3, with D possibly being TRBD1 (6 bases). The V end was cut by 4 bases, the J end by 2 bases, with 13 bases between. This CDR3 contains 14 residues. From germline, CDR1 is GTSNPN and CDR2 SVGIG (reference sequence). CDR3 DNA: TGTGCCTGGATGTGGGGGCCAAACACAGATACGCAGTATTTT. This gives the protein CAWMWGPNTDTQYF.

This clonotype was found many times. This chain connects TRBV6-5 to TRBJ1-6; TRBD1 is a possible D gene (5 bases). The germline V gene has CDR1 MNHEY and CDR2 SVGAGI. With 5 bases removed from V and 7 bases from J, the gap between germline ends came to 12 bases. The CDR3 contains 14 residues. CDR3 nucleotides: TGTGCCAGCAGTACGGGACGCCCAAATTCACCCCTCCACTTT. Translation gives CASSTGRPNSPLHF.

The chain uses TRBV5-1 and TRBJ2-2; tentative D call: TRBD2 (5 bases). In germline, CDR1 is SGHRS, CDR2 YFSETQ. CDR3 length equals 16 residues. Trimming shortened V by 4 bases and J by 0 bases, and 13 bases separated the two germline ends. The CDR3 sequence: CASSPGNPTNTGELFF. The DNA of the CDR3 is TGCGCCAGCAGCCCCGGGAACCCTACGAACACCGGGGAGCTGTTTTTT.

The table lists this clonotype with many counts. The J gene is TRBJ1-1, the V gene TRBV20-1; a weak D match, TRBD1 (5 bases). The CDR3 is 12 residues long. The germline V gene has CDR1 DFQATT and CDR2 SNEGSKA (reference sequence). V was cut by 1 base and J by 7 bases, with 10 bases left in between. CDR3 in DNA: TGCAGTGCTAGAGTAGGGGCCGGTGAAGCTTTCTTT. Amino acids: CSARVGAGEAFF.

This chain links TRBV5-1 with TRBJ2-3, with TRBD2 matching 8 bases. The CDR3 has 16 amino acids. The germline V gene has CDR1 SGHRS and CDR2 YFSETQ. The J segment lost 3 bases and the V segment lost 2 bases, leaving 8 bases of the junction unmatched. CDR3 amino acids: CASSLNGRDRTDTQYF. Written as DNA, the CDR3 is TGCGCCAGCAGCTTAAACGGGAGGGATAGAACAGATACGCAGTATTTT. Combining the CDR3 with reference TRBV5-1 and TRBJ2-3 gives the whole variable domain KAGVTQTPRYLIKTRGQQVTLSCSPISGHRSVSWYQQTPGQGLQFLFEYFSETQRNKGNFPGRFSGRQFSNSRSEMNVSTLELGDSALYLCASSLNGRDRTDTQYFGPGTRLTVL.

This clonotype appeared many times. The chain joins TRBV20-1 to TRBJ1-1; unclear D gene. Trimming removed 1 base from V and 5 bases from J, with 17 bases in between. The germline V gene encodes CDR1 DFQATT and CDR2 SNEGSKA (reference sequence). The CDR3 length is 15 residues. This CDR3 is CSARGTVSDGTEAFF. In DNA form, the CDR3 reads TGCAGTGCTAGAGGTACAGTGTCGGATGGAACTGAAGCTTTCTTT.

CDR3: CSARQGATNEKLFF. In nucleotides, the CDR3 is TGCAGTGCTCGACAGGGGGCCACTAATGAAAAACTGTTTTTT. This chain uses TRBV20-1 with TRBJ1-4, with 10 bases that match TRBD1. Losses at the gene ends were 5 bases for V and 2 bases for J; bases not matched to a gene: 2. In germline, CDR1 is DFQATT, CDR2 SNEGSKA (reference sequence). This CDR3 contains 14 residues.